The 27 T cell receptor beta chains below come from one sample, sequenced in a study of brain T cells in children with intractable seizures. Sequenced by immunoSEQ multiplex PCR; TCRdb stores in-frame clones only, minus some. The sample holds about 80,000 clones, around 91% seen once. The specimen was peripheral blood, collected at surgery. The origin of the receptors is a girl aged 2-15 years with Rasmussen encephalitis and intractable seizures.

CDR3 sequence (DNA): TGCGCCAGCAGGGAGACAGTGAACACTGAAGCTTTCTTT. Its protein product is CASRETVNTEAFF. The chain recombines TRBV10-1 with TRBJ1-1; maybe TRBD1 (5 bases). Germline-derived CDR1 and CDR2 are WNHNN and SYGVQD (reference sequence). The germline V and J ends were trimmed by 6 bases and 0 bases, with 8 bases remaining between them. The CDR3 spans 13 residues.

This clone was found once. J is TRBJ1-1 and V is TRBV14; D ambiguous. Trimming took off 3 bases at V and 4 bases at J, with 6 bases between the two ends. Germline V CDR1 and CDR2: SGHDN, FVKESK. CDR3 size: 12 residues. DNA for the CDR3: TGTGCCAGCAGCCACGTGGGCACTGAAGCTTTCTTT. Protein: CASSHVGTEAFF. Drawing the rest from reference TRBV14 and TRBJ1-1, the complete variable domain is EAGVTQFPSHSVIEKGQTVTLRCDPISGHDNLYWYRRVMGKEIKFLLHFVKESKQDESGMPNNRFLAERTGGTYSTLKVQPAELEDSGVYFCASSHVGTEAFFGQGTRLTVV.

The gene calls are TRBV20-1 and TRBJ1-1; D unresolved. The V end was cut by 3 bases, the J end by 11 bases, with 13 bases between. Germline CDR1 reads DFQATT; CDR2 reads SNEGSKA (reference sequence). This CDR3 comprises 11 residues. Here the CDR3 DNA reads TGCAGTGCTAGGCACTCCCCGGGGGCTTTCTTT. It yields the protein CSARHSPGAFF.

The chain carries TRBV12-3 or TRBV12-4 and TRBJ1-3, with TRBD1 as a possible D gene (5 bases). Trimming shortened V by 8 bases and J by 1 base, and 9 bases separated the two germline ends. This CDR3 spans 13 amino acids. The CDR3 here is CASHWGSGNTIYF. Written as DNA, the CDR3 is TGTGCCAGCCATTGGGGGTCTGGAAACACCATATATTTT.

The chain joins TRBV5-6 to TRBJ1-6; TRBD1 is a possible D gene (5 bases). The CDR3 spans 14 residues. Germline CDR1 reads SGHDT; CDR2 reads YYEEEE. The germline V and J ends were trimmed by 5 bases and 7 bases, with 13 bases remaining between them. The CDR3 DNA follows: TGTGCCAGCAGTGCCGGGACGGCGAATTCACCCCTCCACTTT. Translation: CASSAGTANSPLHF.

The chain uses TRBV2 and TRBJ2-5, with D possibly being TRBD2 (5 bases). Germline-derived CDR1 and CDR2 are SNHLY and FYNNEI. V was trimmed by 1 base and J by 2 bases, leaving 14 bases between them. There are 16 residues in the CDR3. The CDR3 here is CASSEGRVGRQETQYF. CDR3 coding DNA: TGTGCCAGCAGTGAAGGTCGGGTGGGGAGACAAGAGACCCAGTACTTC.

The chain carries TRBV4-1 and TRBJ1-4; D uncertain. The CDR3 loop spans 14 amino acids. From germline, CDR1 is MGHRA and CDR2 YSYEKL. Between the trimmed V and J ends, which lost 0 bases and 10 bases, there was a span of 12 bases. CDR3 coding DNA: TGCGCCAGCAGCCAAGATACGGTAACGGGAAAACTGTTTTTT. Its translation: CASSQDTVTGKLFF.

V gene TRBV5-1 combines with J gene TRBJ1-4, with TRBD1 as a possible D gene (5 bases). The V gene's germline CDR1 is SGHRS and CDR2 YFSETQ. The V end was cut by 7 bases, the J end by 6 bases, with 13 bases between. The CDR3 consists of 13 residues. In DNA form, the CDR3 reads TGCGCCAGCCGGGGCCGCACTGATGAAAAACTGTTTTTT. Its protein product is CASRGRTDEKLFF.

The chain carries TRBV6-5 and TRBJ1-2, with unresolved D. This CDR3 has 13 amino acids. Per germline, CDR1 MNHEY and CDR2 SVGAGI. Trimming shortened V by 9 bases and J by 1 base, and 12 bases separated the two germline ends. DNA for the CDR3: TGTGCCAGTGGTGGCCCCCTTAACTATGGCTACACCTTC. This translates into CASGGPLNYGYTF.

The chain is built from TRBV19 and TRBJ1-2; D uncertain. The V gene lost 9 bases and the J gene lost 0 bases, with 11 bases spanning the gap. This CDR3 has 13 amino acids. In germline, CDR1 is LNHDA, CDR2 SQIVND (reference sequence). The CDR3 sequence: CASGEVANYGYTF. CDR3 bases: TGTGCCAGCGGGGAGGTGGCTAACTATGGCTACACCTTC.

This chain joins TRBV6-4 and TRBJ1-5, with D unresolved. Trimming stripped 4 bases from V and 4 bases from J, with 11 bases between. This CDR3 is 14 amino acids long. Per germline, CDR1 MRHNA and CDR2 SNTAGT. DNA for the CDR3: TGTGCCAGCAGTGGCTGGGTAGGGAATCAGCCCCAGCATTTT. Amino acids: CASSGWVGNQPQHF.

The rearrangement links TRBV9 to TRBJ1-2; 10 bases are shared with TRBD1. Germline V gives CDR1 SGDLS, CDR2 YYNGEE. V dropped 3 bases and J dropped 3; count of bases not matched to a gene: 5. The CDR3 loop spans 15 amino acids. The CDR3 region is CASSGSTGGDYGYTF. As DNA, the CDR3 is TGTGCCAGCAGCGGATCGACAGGGGGCGACTATGGCTACACCTTC. The whole variable domain, remainder taken from reference TRBV9 and TRBJ1-2, is DSGVTQTPKHLITATGQRVTLRCSPRSGDLSVYWYQQSLDQGLQFLIQYYNGEERAKGNILERFSAQQFPDLHSELNLSSLELGDSALYFCASSGSTGGDYGYTFGSGTRLTVV.

V gene TRBV11-2 combines with J gene TRBJ2-7; a weak D match, TRBD1 (6 bases). Germline assignment: CDR1 SGHAT and CDR2 FQNNGV. Deletions cut 4 bases from V and 2 bases from J, with 12 bases between. The CDR3 runs 14 residues. The CDR3 DNA is TGTGCCAGCAGCTACAGGGCCCAACCCTACGAGCAGTACTTC. Amino acid sequence: CASSYRAQPYEQYF.

J is TRBJ1-1 and V is TRBV7-2; the match to TRBD1 covers 7 bases. CDR1 SGHTA and CDR2 FQGNSA come from the germline V gene. The V and J ends lost 2 bases and 4 bases, in that order; junction bases with no gene match: 1. The CDR3 extends over 13 amino acids. The CDR3 sequence: CASSLSGGTEAFF. Written as DNA, the CDR3 is TGTGCCAGCAGCTTATCAGGGGGCACTGAAGCTTTCTTT.

The chain employs TRBV19 and TRBJ2-7, with D maybe TRBD2 (6 bases). Germline V CDR1 and CDR2: LNHDA, SQIVND (reference sequence). There are 16 residues in the CDR3. With 1 base removed from V and 2 bases from J, the gap between germline ends came to 15 bases. CDR3 residues: CASSIAAGGVAYEQYF. The CDR3 DNA sequence: TGTGCCAGTAGTATAGCGGCGGGCGGGGTAGCCTACGAGCAGTACTTC.

The chain has TRBV15 and TRBJ1-5; 9 bases agree with TRBD1. The germline gives CDR1 LNHNV, CDR2 YYDKDF (reference sequence). J gave up 6 bases and V 3 bases, and 12 bases lay outside the gene matches. The CDR3 length is 17 residues. The chain's CDR3 is CATSRGPGTGRGQPQHF. The DNA of the CDR3 is TGTGCCACCAGCAGGGGTCCCGGGACAGGGAGGGGTCAGCCCCAGCATTTT.

The rearrangement uses TRBV2 and TRBJ1-4, with 8 bases matching TRBD1. CDR3 size: 14 residues. Germline trimming cut 4 bases from V and 5 bases from J; bases unmatched to any gene: 3. Germline CDR1 SNHLY, CDR2 FYNNEI. The CDR3: CASSGRDRNEKLFF. DNA for the CDR3: TGTGCCAGCAGTGGGAGGGACAGGAATGAAAAACTGTTTTTT.

J is TRBJ2-6 and V is TRBV6-5, with a tentative D call TRBD2 (5 bases). Trimming removed 0 bases at V and 2 bases at J, with 8 bases between. CDR1 is MNHEY and CDR2 is SVGAGI in the germline V gene. The CDR3 spans 16 residues. CDR3 loop: CASSYSAGAGANVLTF. The CDR3 region has the DNA TGTGCCAGCAGTTACTCGGCCGGGGCTGGGGCCAACGTCCTGACTTTC.

The gene calls are TRBV19 and TRBJ1-2, with unresolved D. V lost 7 bases to trimming and J lost 4 bases, with 10 bases between them. This CDR3 has 12 residues. Germline values: CDR1 LNHDA, CDR2 SQIVND (reference sequence). CDR3 sequence: CASKEGAYGYTF. The CDR3 DNA reads TGTGCCAGTAAGGAGGGCGCCTATGGCTACACCTTC. The variable domain in full, with the rest retrieved from reference TRBV19 and TRBJ1-2, is DGGITQSPKYLFRKEGQNVTLSCEQNLNHDAMYWYRQDPGQGLRLIYYSQIVNDFQKGDIAEGYSVSREKKESFPLTVTSAQKNPTAFYLCASKEGAYGYTFGSGTRLTVV.

CDR3: CASSLMGGGMNYGYTF. The DNA of the CDR3 is TGTGCCAGCAGCTTGATGGGAGGAGGGATGAACTATGGCTACACCTTC. V gene TRBV5-5 combines with J gene TRBJ1-2; D gene ambiguous. Germline V gene data show CDR1 as SGHKS and CDR2 as YYEKEE (reference sequence). Trimming removed 1 base at V and 2 bases at J, with 15 bases between. This CDR3 has 16 residues.

J is TRBJ1-1 and V is TRBV4-1; D gene unclear. Between the trimmed V and J ends, which lost 0 bases and 5 bases, there was a span of 10 bases. CDR1 and CDR2 (germline): MGHRA, YSYEKL. CDR3 length: 14 amino acids. DNA of the CDR3: TGCGCCAGCAGCCAAGATTATGGACTGACTGAAGCTTTCTTT. Its protein is CASSQDYGLTEAFF.

V gene TRBV10-3 combines with J gene TRBJ1-2; 7 positions match TRBD1. The germline CDR1 and CDR2 sequences are ENHRY and SYGVKD. The CDR3 loop spans 15 amino acids. V shed 3 bases and J 3 bases; nucleotides not matched to a gene: 7. CDR3 sequence: CAISDPGGDDYGYTF. As DNA, the CDR3 is TGTGCCATCAGTGACCCAGGGGGTGATGACTATGGCTACACCTTC.

The gene calls are TRBV14 and TRBJ1-3, with 7 nucleotides matching TRBD1. CDR3 length: 14 amino acids. Germline lookup yields CDR1 SGHDN and CDR2 FVKESK. Trimming cost V 3 bases and J 5 bases; bases outside gene matches: 4. In nucleotides, the CDR3 is TGTGCCAGCAGCCACCGGACAGGCAGAAACACCATATATTTT. Translation gives CASSHRTGRNTIYF.

The V call is TRBV10-3, the J call TRBJ2-7; TRBD2 matches at 12 bases. V lost 3 bases to trimming and J lost 6 bases; unmatched junction nucleotides: 6. Germline V CDR1 and CDR2: ENHRY, SYGVKD. This CDR3 has 15 amino acids. CDR3 protein: CAISDPGLAGREQYF. CDR3 DNA sequence: TGTGCCATCAGTGACCCCGGACTAGCGGGACGCGAGCAGTACTTC.

DNA for the CDR3: TGTGCCAGCAGCTTACGAGGACAGGACTTTTTCTACAATGAGCAGTTCTTC. It is translated as CASSLRGQDFFYNEQFF. This chain links TRBV7-9 with TRBJ2-1; TRBD1 matches at 7 bases. The trim removed 2 bases at V and 3 bases at J, leaving 10 bases unmatched. The CDR3 loop spans 17 amino acids. The V gene's germline CDR1 is SEHNR and CDR2 FQNEAQ (reference sequence).

This clone was observed many times. V gene TRBV19 combines with J gene TRBJ1-3; D is perhaps TRBD1 (5 bases). Per the germline V gene, CDR1 is LNHDA and CDR2 is SQIVND (reference sequence). This CDR3 spans 15 amino acids. Trimming cost V 4 bases and J 0 bases, with 10 bases left between them. In nucleotides, the CDR3 is TGTGCCAGTAGTAAAGGGGATATCTCTGGAAACACCATATATTTT. Residues: CASSKGDISGNTIYF.

The rearrangement uses TRBV19 and TRBJ1-5; 9 bases map to TRBD1. There are 17 residues in the CDR3. Germline CDR1 reads LNHDA; CDR2 reads SQIVND (reference sequence). J was trimmed by 4 bases and V by 8 bases; bases with no gene match: 15. CDR3 nucleotide sequence: TGTGCCAGTTCATCCCGGGACAGGGTTGGGGCAAATCAGCCCCAGCATTTT. Residues: CASSSRDRVGANQPQHF.